The T cell receptor beta chain under discussion was sequenced for a study of cytomegalovirus exposure and HLA in healthy donors. The primer mix had 60 Vbeta and 13 Jbeta primers. TCRdb's table, derived via immunoSEQ multiplex PCR, lists solely in-frame clones and lacks some. This sample's table has under 85,000 clones. On this clone: The antigen is undetermined.

Broader study findings: Trimming of TCR beta V- and J-genes showed a link, identified in a later analysis, to a missense DCLRE1C variant. Highly shared variants forming one cluster were likely a sequencing artifact. Cytomegalovirus-associated status was assigned to 150 or so TCR beta chains. Association of 17,000 or so TCR beta sequences with HLA alleles was found at 0.05 false discovery rate in a later analysis.

The receptor comes from a boy aged 10-17 years in good health and CMV-seronegative. The sequencing sample was made of PBMCs.

The CDR3 loop reads CASSSTGGAWNEQFF. CDR3 in DNA: TGTGCCAGCAGCTCCACAGGGGGCGCTTGGAATGAGCAGTTCTTC. The J gene is TRBJ2-1, the V gene TRBV12-1; no check of the table's D call, TRBD1, against the DNA was made. TRBV12-1 is described as a pseudogene. This CDR3 is 15 amino acids long.